This TCR beta chain originates from a study of blood T cells in healthy people across ages. This clonotype has just a few counts. The antigen remains undetermined. Study-level points and caveats: Observed TCR beta diversity per million T cells went down as age went up. This fall followed a roughly linear course with age.

Alongside a J-beta primer mix, a sample-barcoded 5' primer served in a second PCR lasting about 7 to 11 cycles. With 12 random nucleotides, a template-switch adaptor tagged each individual cDNA molecule. Every sample produced at least 3 million CDR3-containing paired-end reads. TCRdb passed the 5' RACE reads through MiXCR, listing each CDR3 protein once. Among some 1.5 million distinct CDR3 sequences listed, 35% to 45% were seen once. Donor samples were obtained from healthy Caucasian individuals from Russia, aged about 6 to 95. V was cut by 3 bases and J by 3 bases, with 21 bases left in between. The CDR3 contains 17 residues. CDR1 and CDR2 (germline): LNHNV, YYDKDF (reference sequence).

Input material: blood. The chain uses TRBV15 and TRBJ2-7, with D perhaps TRBD1 (7 bases). This sequence was found in a woman between 18 and 30 years old in good health. CDR3 DNA sequence: TGTGCCACCAGCAGTGTTCCCTCAGGGGGGACATTCTACGAGCAGTACTTC. Translated: CATSSVPSGGTFYEQYF.